This T cell receptor (beta chain) was documented in a study of long-term antiretroviral therapy in people with HIV. The germline V gene has CDR1 SEHNR and CDR2 FQNEAQ (reference sequence). The CDR3 runs 14 residues. Trimming stripped 2 bases from V and 2 bases from J, with 10 bases between. Version v3.0 of the immunoSEQ assay was performed at survey level. Sequencing used immunoSEQ multiplex PCR; TCRdb keeps in-frame clones, though not all of them. This table holds under 30,000 clones, 94% found once. The J gene is TRBJ2-7, the V gene TRBV7-9; D is unclear. The source was unsorted PBMCs, collected approximately 7.4 years after starting antiretroviral therapy. The TCR was taken from a man aged 45-65 years with HIV. The CDR3 DNA follows: TGTGCCAGCAGCTTATCGCAGGCCCCCTACGAGCAGTACTTC. Protein sequence: CASSLSQAPYEQYF.